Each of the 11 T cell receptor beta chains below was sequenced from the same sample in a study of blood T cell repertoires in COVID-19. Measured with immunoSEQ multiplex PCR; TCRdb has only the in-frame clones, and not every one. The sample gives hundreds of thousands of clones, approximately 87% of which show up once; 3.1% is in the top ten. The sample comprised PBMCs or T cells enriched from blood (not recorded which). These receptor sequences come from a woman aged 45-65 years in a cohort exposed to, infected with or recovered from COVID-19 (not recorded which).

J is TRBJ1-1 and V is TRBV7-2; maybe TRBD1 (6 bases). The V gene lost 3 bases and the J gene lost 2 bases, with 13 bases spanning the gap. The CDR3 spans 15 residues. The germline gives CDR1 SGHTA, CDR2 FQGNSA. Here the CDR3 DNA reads TGTGCCAGCAGCTTCCGGACAGTTCGCAACACTGAAGCTTTCTTT. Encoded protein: CASSFRTVRNTEAFF.

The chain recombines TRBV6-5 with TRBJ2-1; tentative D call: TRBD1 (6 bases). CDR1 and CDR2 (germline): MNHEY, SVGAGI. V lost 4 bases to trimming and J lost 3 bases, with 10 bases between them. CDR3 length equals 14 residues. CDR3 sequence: CASSSWTDYNEQFF. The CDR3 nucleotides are TGTGCCAGCAGTTCTTGGACAGACTACAATGAGCAGTTCTTC.

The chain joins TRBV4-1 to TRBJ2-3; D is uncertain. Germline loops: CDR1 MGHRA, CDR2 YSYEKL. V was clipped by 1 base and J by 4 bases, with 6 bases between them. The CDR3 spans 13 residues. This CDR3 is CASSQVGSDTQYF. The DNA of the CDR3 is TGCGCCAGCAGCCAAGTTGGCTCAGATACGCAGTATTTT.

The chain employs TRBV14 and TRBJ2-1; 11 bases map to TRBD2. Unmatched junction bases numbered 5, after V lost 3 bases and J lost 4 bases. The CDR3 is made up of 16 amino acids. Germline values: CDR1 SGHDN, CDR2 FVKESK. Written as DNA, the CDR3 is TGTGCCAGCAGCCATTTACCTAGCGGGGGGTACAATGAGCAGTTCTTC. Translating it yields CASSHLPSGGYNEQFF.

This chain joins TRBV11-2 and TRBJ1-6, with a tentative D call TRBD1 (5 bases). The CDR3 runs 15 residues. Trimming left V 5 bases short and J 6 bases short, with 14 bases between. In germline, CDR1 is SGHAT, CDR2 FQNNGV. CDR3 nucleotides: TGTGCCAGCAGCCCATTCAGTCAGGGTAATTCACCCCTCCACTTT. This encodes CASSPFSQGNSPLHF. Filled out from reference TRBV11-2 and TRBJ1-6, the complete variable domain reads EAGVAQSPRYKIIEKRQSVAFWCNPISGHATLYWYQQILGQGPKLLIQFQNNGVVDDSQLPKDRFSAERLKGVDSTLKIQPAKLEDSAVYLCASSPFSQGNSPLHFGNGTRLTVT.

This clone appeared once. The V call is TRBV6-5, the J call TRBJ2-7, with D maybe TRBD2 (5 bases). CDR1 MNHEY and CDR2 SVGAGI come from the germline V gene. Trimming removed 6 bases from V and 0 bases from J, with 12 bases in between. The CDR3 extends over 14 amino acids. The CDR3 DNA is TGTGCCAGCAGCCCCCGGGGAGACTCCTACGAGCAGTACTTC. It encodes CASSPRGDSYEQYF.

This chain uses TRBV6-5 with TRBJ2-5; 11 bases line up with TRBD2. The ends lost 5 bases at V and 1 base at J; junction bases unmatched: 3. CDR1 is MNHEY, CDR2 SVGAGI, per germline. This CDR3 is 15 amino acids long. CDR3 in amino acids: CASSKLAGAQETQYF. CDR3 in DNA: TGTGCCAGCAGTAAACTAGCGGGGGCCCAAGAGACCCAGTACTTC.

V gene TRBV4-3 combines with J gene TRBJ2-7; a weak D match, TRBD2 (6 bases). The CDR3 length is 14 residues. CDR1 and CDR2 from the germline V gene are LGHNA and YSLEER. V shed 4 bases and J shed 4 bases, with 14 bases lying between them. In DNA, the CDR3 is TGCGCCAGCAGCCGGGAGGACGGATTTTACGAGCAGTACTTC. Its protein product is CASSREDGFYEQYF.

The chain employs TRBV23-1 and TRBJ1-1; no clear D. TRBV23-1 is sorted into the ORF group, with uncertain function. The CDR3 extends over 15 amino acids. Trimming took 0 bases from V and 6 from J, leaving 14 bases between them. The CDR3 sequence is CASSQSVSPSAEAFF. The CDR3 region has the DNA TGCGCCAGCAGTCAATCGGTCAGCCCGAGCGCTGAAGCTTTCTTT.

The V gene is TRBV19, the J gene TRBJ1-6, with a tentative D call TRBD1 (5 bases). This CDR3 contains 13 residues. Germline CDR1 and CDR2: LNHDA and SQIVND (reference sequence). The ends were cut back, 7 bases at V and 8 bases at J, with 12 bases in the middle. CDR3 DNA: TGTGCCAGTAAGACAGATGCGGATTCACCCCTCCACTTT. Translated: CASKTDADSPLHF.

The CDR3 loop is CASSQDLRGNTIYF. The DNA of the CDR3 is TGCGCCAGCAGCCAAGATCTTCGTGGAAACACCATATATTTT. The rearrangement uses TRBV4-3 and TRBJ1-3, with unresolved D. Per the germline V gene, CDR1 is LGHNA and CDR2 is YSLEER. Trimming stripped 0 bases from V and 3 bases from J, with 6 bases between. The CDR3 consists of 14 residues.